Each of the 13 T cell receptor beta chains below was sequenced from the same sample in a study of T-cell memory formation after mild COVID-19. TCRdb ran MiXCR on the 5' RACE reads and lists one entry per CDR3 protein. The profile shows 250,000 to 350,000 distinct CDR3 sequences, roughly 15% of them singletons. Sequencing used PBMCs or a T cell subset sorted from them (not recorded which). These receptors came from a young man who had mild COVID-19 (a few samples of this study predate the infection). Cell type and time point are not known.

The rearrangement uses TRBV4-1 and TRBJ1-2; D might be TRBD1 (5 bases). Germline lookup yields CDR1 MGHRA and CDR2 YSYEKL. The CDR3 sequence is 15 residues long. V was shortened by 0 bases and J by 3 bases, with 11 bases between the two germline ends. CDR3 residues: CASSQEGRADYGYTF. The CDR3 nucleotides read TGCGCCAGCAGCCAAGAAGGCAGGGCTGACTATGGCTACACCTTC.

This clonotype was counted between two and nine times. This chain connects TRBV5-5 to TRBJ1-6; no clear D. Trimming pared 4 bases from V and 15 bases from J, leaving 23 bases between. In germline, CDR1 is SGHKS, CDR2 YYEKEE (reference sequence). CDR3 length equals 15 residues. The CDR3 nucleotides read TGTGCCAGCAGCGCCAGACCCCTAGGCAGTTCGCACCTCCACTTT. Protein: CASSARPLGSSHLHF.

Only a few counts were recorded for this clonotype. The chain links TRBV6-5 to TRBJ2-7; the D is unclear. CDR3 size: 14 residues. CDR1 MNHEY and CDR2 SVGAGI come from the germline V gene. The V gene lost 0 bases and the J gene lost 3 bases, with 9 bases spanning the gap. The CDR3 bases are TGTGCCAGCAGTTACTCTCAGGTTTTCTACGAGCAGTACTTC. Translation: CASSYSQVFYEQYF.

In its sample, this clonotype was seen a few times. This sequence joins TRBV10-3 and TRBJ1-2; 8 bases are shared with TRBD1. The germline V gene has CDR1 ENHRY and CDR2 SYGVKD. The CDR3 has 14 residues. The V segment lost 5 bases and the J segment 5 bases; nucleotides outside the gene matches: 7. The CDR3 protein is CAISTDRGEYGYTF. The DNA of the CDR3 is TGTGCCATCAGTACCGACAGGGGAGAGTATGGCTACACCTTC.

This clonotype was recorded many times. The chain links TRBV29-1 to TRBJ1-1; D uncertain. From germline, CDR1 is SQVTM and CDR2 ANQGSEA. The CDR3 covers 11 residues. V dropped 7 bases and J dropped 1 base, with 7 bases sitting between them. The CDR3 sequence: CSAGSNTEAFF. For the CDR3, the DNA is TGCAGCGCCGGCTCGAACACTGAAGCTTTCTTT.

The rearrangement links TRBV20-1 to TRBJ2-1; TRBD2 agrees at 8 bases. Germline V gene sequence: CDR1 DFQATT, CDR2 SNEGSKA (reference sequence). V lost 0 bases, J lost 6 bases, and 4 bases stayed unmatched. The CDR3 loop spans 14 amino acids. CDR3 DNA sequence: TGCAGTGCTAGAGATTCCGGGGGGGGCAATGAGCAGTTCTTC. Its protein product is CSARDSGGGNEQFF.

V is TRBV7-9 and J is TRBJ2-3; D unclear. The CDR3 sequence is 14 residues long. The V end lost 5 bases, the J end lost 1 base, and 10 bases lay between the germline ends. CDR1 and CDR2 from the germline V gene are SEHNR and FQNEAQ (reference sequence). The CDR3 sequence is CASSIQSRTDTQYF. The CDR3 DNA is TGTGCCAGCAGCATACAGTCACGCACAGATACGCAGTATTTT.

The J gene is TRBJ1-5, the V gene TRBV20-1, with D maybe TRBD1 (5 bases). The V gene's germline CDR1 is DFQATT and CDR2 SNEGSKA (reference sequence). Trimming shortened V by 4 bases and J by 5 bases, and 9 bases separated the two germline ends. The CDR3 runs 12 residues. The CDR3 loop is CSAKIRDQPQHF. CDR3 in DNA: TGCAGTGCTAAGATCAGGGATCAGCCCCAGCATTTT.

The chain combines TRBV7-2 with TRBJ1-2; D perhaps matches TRBD1 (6 bases). This CDR3 contains 13 residues. V lost 1 base, J lost 4 bases, and 7 bases lay in between. Germline V gene lookup returns CDR1 SGHTA and CDR2 FQGNSA. The DNA of the CDR3 is TGTGCCAGCAGCTTAGTCAGGGGCTATGGCTACACCTTC. This gives the protein CASSLVRGYGYTF. The whole variable domain, filled in from reference TRBV7-2 and TRBJ1-2, reads GAGVSQSPSNKVTEKGKDVELRCDPISGHTALYWYRQSLGQGLEFLIYFQGNSAPDKSGLPSDRFSAERTGGSVSTLTIQRTQQEDSAVYLCASSLVRGYGYTFGSGTRLTVV.

Comment on this clonotype: One end of the junction is discordant with germline, which a read error may explain. The chain links TRBV7-7 to TRBJ2-3; 12 bases align to TRBD2. CDR3 length: 15 residues. The V gene's germline CDR1 is SSHAT and CDR2 FNYEAQ (reference sequence). The chain's CDR3 is CASSQGLAGTDTQYF. CDR3 sequence (DNA): TGTGCTAGCAGCCAAGGACTAGCGGGGACAGATACGCAGTATTTT.

This clonotype was seen more than once but under ten times. The chain employs TRBV18 and TRBJ2-7; 7 nucleotides align to TRBD1. V trimming: 3 bases; J trimming: 5 bases; junction bases outside the gene matches: 7. In germline, CDR1 is KGHSH, CDR2 LQKENI. This CDR3 is built from 14 residues. CDR3 nucleotides: TGTGCCAGCTCACCTGACAGGGTAGGCCACGAGCAGTACTTC. This translates into CASSPDRVGHEQYF. Based on the CDR3 plus reference TRBV18 and TRBJ2-7, the full variable domain is NAGVMQNPRHLVRRRGQEARLRCSPMKGHSHVYWYRQLPEEGLKFMVYLQKENIIDESGMPKERFSAEFPKEGPSILRIQQVVRGDSAAYFCASSPDRVGHEQYFGPGTRLTVT.

The chain is built from TRBV19 and TRBJ1-1; 7 bases are a match to TRBD1. Per the germline V gene, CDR1 is LNHDA and CDR2 is SQIVND (reference sequence). Trimming at V came to 7 bases and at J to 6 bases, leaving 20 bases not matched to a gene. This CDR3 has 17 residues. The CDR3 here is CASKMRQGLLGRPEAFF. The DNA for the CDR3 is TGTGCCAGTAAGATGCGACAGGGCCTTTTGGGAAGGCCTGAAGCTTTCTTT.

The J gene is TRBJ2-3, the V gene TRBV13, with TRBD2 identical over 7 bases. The CDR3 consists of 17 residues. After removal of 1 base from V and 0 bases from J, the junction contained 7 bases not matched to a gene. In germline, CDR1 is PRHDT, CDR2 FYEKMQ (reference sequence). CDR3 DNA: TGTGCCAGCAGCTTAGTCGCCAGCGGGGCTAGCACAGATACGCAGTATTTT. Encoded protein: CASSLVASGASTDTQYF.